The sequence of this T cell receptor (beta chain) was determined in a study of T cell clonotyping in hematopoietic cell transplantation. Whole-study context: Recipient samples before transplant were obtained post-cytoreduction. Study findings and constraints: Graft donor and pretransplant recipient Inverse Simpson Index values predicted broader posttransplant TCR diversity.

Of note for this clone: Its antigen remains unidentified.

The table came from immunoSEQ multiplex PCR; TCRdb's copy has only in-frame clones and leaves some out. Here the sample spans fewer than 50,000 clones, around 84% being singletons. Time point indicated: recipient sample about 28 days before transplant, after cytoreduction. Blood collection times were about day -28 and days 30, 100, 180 posttransplant. V lost 8 bases to trimming and J lost 0 bases, with 8 bases between them. The germline CDR1 and CDR2 sequences are SEHNR and FQNEAQ (reference sequence). There are 14 residues in the CDR3. The source of this sequence is a man in his 60s with biphenotypic leukemia. Some clones in this sample may be carry-over from other donors' samples. The rearrangement uses TRBV7-9 and TRBJ2-6; a weak D match, TRBD1 (6 bases). Sequencing was performed on peripheral blood mononuclear cells, taken before stem cell transplant. CDR3 nucleotides: TGTGCCAGCGAAGGGGGCTCTGGGGCCAACGTCCTGACTTTC. The encoded protein is CASEGGSGANVLTF.